Each of the 27 T cell receptor beta chains below was sequenced from the same sample in a study of shared clonotypes between healthy human individuals (dated by TCRdb to the early 2020s). Library construction relied on the immunoSEQ multiplex PCR assay. TCRdb holds this immuneACCESS table with in-frame rearrangements only. Some clones are missing; in checked studies, unresolved V genes explain under half, and the rest has no known cause. Within this sample are roughly 380,000 clones, with about 97% of them counted one time only. Clones ranked in the top ten supply approximately 0.3% of the sample. The sample taken for sequencing was memory CD8+ T cells sorted from blood. According to the study, the label for this sample's cell subset or site signals: CD45RO+ cells pooled with CCR7-negative TemRA cells. The receptors were sampled from a man aged 25 to 40 in good health.

The chain recombines TRBV2 with TRBJ2-7; D perhaps matches TRBD2 (6 bases). This CDR3 spans 12 amino acids. V lost 5 bases and J lost 3, with 8 bases in between. The V gene's germline CDR1 is SNHLY and CDR2 FYNNEI. The CDR3 sequence: CASSQGGYEQYF. CDR3 DNA sequence: TGTGCCAGCAGTCAGGGAGGCTACGAGCAGTACTTC.

As regards this clone: The germline gene is not matched at one end of the junction; a read error may be the cause. The chain uses TRBV5-1 and TRBJ2-7; 9 nucleotides match TRBD2. Germline values: CDR1 SGHRS, CDR2 YFSETQ. The length of the CDR3 is 15 residues. CDR3 amino acids: CASSLMSGRPYVQYF. The DNA for the CDR3 is TGCGCCAGCAGCTTGATGAGCGGGAGGCCCTACGTGCAGTACTTC.

The V call is TRBV6-1, the J call TRBJ2-4; 10 positions agree with TRBD1. Germline CDR1 and CDR2: MNHNS and SASEGT. J gave up 3 bases and V 4 bases, and 9 bases lay outside the gene matches. The CDR3 runs to 17 residues. DNA of the CDR3: TGTGCCAGCAGTGTTGAGACAGGGGGCGTTGGCAAAAACATTCAGTACTTC. This encodes CASSVETGGVGKNIQYF.

The rearrangement links TRBV5-1 to TRBJ2-2; perhaps TRBD2 as D (6 bases). Trimming stripped 0 bases from V and 4 bases from J, with 10 bases between. CDR1 SGHRS and CDR2 YFSETQ come from the germline V gene. The CDR3 runs 15 residues. The CDR3: CASSLVGGFTGELFF. The CDR3 DNA sequence: TGCGCCAGCAGCTTGGTGGGGGGATTCACCGGGGAGCTGTTTTTT.

This chain connects TRBV5-5 to TRBJ1-1; 10 nucleotides match TRBD1. The germline V gene encodes CDR1 SGHKS and CDR2 YYEKEE (reference sequence). The CDR3 covers 18 residues. With V trimmed by 4 bases and J by 0 bases, 12 bases remained unmatched. Here the CDR3 reads CASSRTTGQGLMNTEAFF. CDR3 coding DNA: TGTGCCAGCAGCCGCACAACGGGACAGGGGTTGATGAACACTGAAGCTTTCTTT.

The CDR3 reads CASSSGTGGYNEQFF. The CDR3 region has the DNA TGTGCCAGCAGCTCCGGGACAGGGGGCTACAATGAGCAGTTCTTC. The chain employs TRBV11-2 and TRBJ2-1; 11 nucleotides agree with TRBD1. The CDR3 loop spans 15 amino acids. Germline V gene data show CDR1 as SGHAT and CDR2 as FQNNGV. The J segment lost 3 bases and the V segment lost 4 bases, leaving 2 bases of the junction unmatched. Together with reference TRBV11-2 and TRBJ2-1, the CDR3 gives the full variable domain: EAGVAQSPRYKIIEKRQSVAFWCNPISGHATLYWYQQILGQGPKLLIQFQNNGVVDDSQLPKDRFSAERLKGVDSTLKIQPAKLEDSAVYLCASSSGTGGYNEQFFGPGTRLTVL.

This clone was detected once. This rearrangement joins TRBV7-9 to TRBJ1-1; D is unclear. CDR1 is SEHNR, CDR2 FQNEAQ, per germline (reference sequence). The CDR3 length is 14 residues. Trimming removed 1 base at V and 6 bases at J, with 12 bases between. The CDR3 DNA reads TGTGCCAGCAGCTTAGACACGGCAGCTGCTGAAGCTTTCTTT. It is translated as CASSLDTAAAEAFF.

The chain has TRBV6-6 and TRBJ2-3; 7 bases align to TRBD1. Germline V CDR1 and CDR2: MNHNY, SVGAGI (reference sequence). V was pared by 2 bases and J by 4 bases, with 6 bases of the junction left unmatched. This CDR3 has 15 residues. DNA of the CDR3: TGTGCCAGCAGTTACCGGGACAGAACATCAGATACGCAGTATTTT. This codes for CASSYRDRTSDTQYF.

The chain uses TRBV2 and TRBJ1-2, with D unclear. CDR3 length equals 13 residues. Germline V CDR1 and CDR2: SNHLY, FYNNEI. V lost 6 bases and J lost 1, with 9 bases in between. Written as DNA, the CDR3 is TGTGCCAGCAGGTACGGCCTTAACTATGGCTACACCTTC. Amino acid sequence: CASRYGLNYGYTF.

This clone was recorded once. This chain connects TRBV5-1 to TRBJ1-1, with D perhaps TRBD1 (6 bases). Trimming took 4 bases from V and 2 from J, leaving 15 bases between them. The CDR3 runs to 15 residues. Germline V lookup: CDR1 SGHRS, CDR2 YFSETQ. CDR3 coding DNA: TGCGCCAGCAGCCTGGTCGCCGGGGGCAACACTGAAGCTTTCTTT. Translation: CASSLVAGGNTEAFF.

The chain is built from TRBV28 and TRBJ2-1; 8 bases match TRBD2. This CDR3 spans 16 amino acids. Germline V gene data show CDR1 as MDHEN and CDR2 as SYDVKM. The trim removed 2 bases at V and 6 bases at J, leaving 9 bases unmatched. CDR3 DNA sequence: TGTGCCAGCAGTTTACCTCAAGCGGGAGTAGGCAATGAGCAGTTCTTC. It encodes CASSLPQAGVGNEQFF. Looking up the rest from reference TRBV28 and TRBJ2-1 gives the full variable domain: DVKVTQSSRYLVKRTGEKVFLECVQDMDHENMFWYRQDPGLGLRLIYFSYDVKMKEKGDIPEGYSVSREKKERFSLILESASTNQTSMYLCASSLPQAGVGNEQFFGPGTRLTVL.

This chain links TRBV5-1 with TRBJ2-7; D is possibly TRBD1 or TRBD2 (6 bases each). The CDR3 length is 15 residues. V gave up 0 bases and J gave up 3 bases, with 13 bases separating them. Germline V gene data show CDR1 as SGHRS and CDR2 as YFSETQ. The CDR3 loop reads CASSLAGGWNYEQYF. As DNA, the CDR3 is TGCGCCAGCAGCTTGGCCGGGGGCTGGAACTACGAGCAGTACTTC.

This chain connects TRBV19 to TRBJ1-1; D gene unclear. The CDR3 sequence is 15 residues long. Germline V gene sequence: CDR1 LNHDA, CDR2 SQIVND (reference sequence). V was trimmed by 2 bases and J by 2 bases, leaving 12 bases between them. The CDR3 reads CASSISPLSNTEAFF. The DNA for the CDR3 is TGTGCCAGTAGTATATCTCCACTATCTAACACTGAAGCTTTCTTT. Together with reference TRBV19 and TRBJ1-1, the CDR3 gives the full variable domain: DGGITQSPKYLFRKEGQNVTLSCEQNLNHDAMYWYRQDPGQGLRLIYYSQIVNDFQKGDIAEGYSVSREKKESFPLTVTSAQKNPTAFYLCASSISPLSNTEAFFGQGTRLTVV.

V usage is TRBV19 and J usage is TRBJ2-2, with TRBD2 identical over 9 bases. The CDR3 length is 14 residues. CDR1 LNHDA and CDR2 SQIVND come from the germline V gene (reference sequence). After removal of 3 bases from V and 9 bases from J, the junction contained 5 bases not matched to a gene. CDR3 nucleotide sequence: TGTGCCAGTAGTATTTCACTAGCGGGCCGGGAGCTGTTTTTT. It translates to CASSISLAGRELFF.

The chain recombines TRBV7-3 with TRBJ2-2; no definite D call. There are 12 residues in the CDR3. Trimming took off 1 base at V and 6 bases at J, with 3 bases between the two ends. The germline V gene encodes CDR1 SGHTA and CDR2 FQGTGA. Here the CDR3 DNA reads TGTGCCAGCAGCTTAAGTTCCGGGGAGCTGTTTTTT. Its protein is CASSLSSGELFF.

The rearrangement joins TRBV28 to TRBJ2-1; 7 bases are shared with TRBD2. Trimming removed 7 bases from V and 6 bases from J; junction bases left unmatched: 9. CDR1 MDHEN and CDR2 SYDVKM come from the germline V gene. This CDR3 has 14 amino acids. The CDR3 coding sequence is TGTGCCAGCACTGGGGCGGGAGAAACCAATGAGCAGTTCTTC. Amino acids: CASTGAGETNEQFF.

This clone is a singleton in its sample. The rearrangement joins TRBV4-1 to TRBJ2-7, with 9 bases that match TRBD2. This CDR3 is 16 amino acids long. The germline CDR1 and CDR2 sequences are MGHRA and YSYEKL. Trimming at V came to 3 bases and at J to 3 bases, leaving 9 bases not matched to a gene. The CDR3 region is CASSHVAGVTGYEQYF. Here the CDR3 DNA reads TGCGCCAGCAGCCATGTAGCGGGAGTCACGGGCTACGAGCAGTACTTC.

The chain has TRBV4-1 and TRBJ2-7, with 14 positions matching TRBD2. The CDR3 spans 15 residues. Germline CDR1 is MGHRA and CDR2 is YSYEKL. V lost 3 bases and J lost 3; bases outside the gene matches: 1. The chain's CDR3 is CASSQGLAGDYEQYF. In DNA, the CDR3 is TGCGCCAGCAGCCAGGGACTAGCGGGAGACTACGAGCAGTACTTC.

The chain recombines TRBV5-1 with TRBJ1-1; 9 bases align to TRBD1. There are 16 residues in the CDR3. Germline loops: CDR1 SGHRS, CDR2 YFSETQ. The V segment lost 2 bases and the J segment 3 bases; nucleotides outside the gene matches: 8. This CDR3 reads CASSFGQGTVDTEAFF. CDR3 DNA sequence: TGCGCCAGCAGCTTCGGACAGGGGACGGTGGACACTGAAGCTTTCTTT.

The chain uses TRBV7-2 and TRBJ2-5; no firm D call. V lost 1 base, J lost 2 bases, and 5 bases lay in between. This CDR3 contains 13 residues. Per germline, CDR1 SGHTA and CDR2 FQGNSA. CDR3 region: CASSLVGQETQYF. CDR3 nucleotide sequence: TGTGCCAGCAGCTTAGTGGGGCAAGAGACCCAGTACTTC.

The J gene is TRBJ2-7, the V gene TRBV10-3, with 11 bases aligning to TRBD2. The germline CDR1 and CDR2 sequences are ENHRY and SYGVKD. J gave up 3 bases and V 2 bases, and 6 bases lay outside the gene matches. CDR3 length: 16 amino acids. The CDR3 nucleotides are TGTGCCATCAGTGAGACCCGGACTAGCGGGTTCTACGAGCAGTACTTC. It yields the protein CAISETRTSGFYEQYF.

The V gene is TRBV5-1, the J gene TRBJ2-1; 8 nucleotides align to TRBD2. Per germline, CDR1 SGHRS and CDR2 YFSETQ. CDR3 length: 15 amino acids. The V segment lost 5 bases and the J segment 4 bases; nucleotides outside the gene matches: 8. This chain's CDR3 is CASRIGLAVYNEQFF. The CDR3 nucleotides read TGCGCCAGCAGGATCGGACTAGCAGTTTACAATGAGCAGTTCTTC.

The V and J genes are TRBV19 and TRBJ1-1, with D perhaps TRBD1 (5 bases). The ends were cut back, 6 bases at V and 11 bases at J, with 19 bases in the middle. Per the germline V gene, CDR1 is LNHDA and CDR2 is SQIVND (reference sequence). The CDR3 is 13 residues long. The CDR3: CASRPKTGAGAFF. The DNA for the CDR3 is TGTGCCAGTAGGCCTAAAACAGGCGCTGGGGCTTTCTTT.

This chain uses TRBV2 with TRBJ2-1, with 11 bases aligning to TRBD2. The germline V gene encodes CDR1 SNHLY and CDR2 FYNNEI. Trimming at V came to 6 bases and at J to 7 bases, leaving 8 bases not matched to a gene. The CDR3 sequence is 15 residues long. CDR3 nucleotide sequence: TGTGCCAGCAGCGAGCTAGCGGGAGGAGGGAATGAGCAGTTCTTC. It is translated as CASSELAGGGNEQFF.

This chain joins TRBV6-1 and TRBJ2-3; D ambiguous. Trimming left V 1 base short and J 1 base short, with 6 bases between. CDR3 size: 14 residues. Germline V lookup: CDR1 MNHNS, CDR2 SASEGT. CDR3 amino acids: CASSEVGRTDTQYF. In nucleotides, the CDR3 is TGTGCCAGCAGTGAAGTTGGGCGCACAGATACGCAGTATTTT.

The rearrangement uses TRBV6-6 and TRBJ2-5, with D unclear. CDR3 length equals 12 residues. Germline V gene sequence: CDR1 MNHNY, CDR2 SVGAGI (reference sequence). Trimming shortened V by 4 bases and J by 1 base, and 4 bases separated the two germline ends. In nucleotides, the CDR3 is TGTGCCAGCAGTTTCAGCCAAGAGACCCAGTACTTC. This encodes CASSFSQETQYF.

The rearrangement uses TRBV18 and TRBJ2-5; 9 nucleotides line up with TRBD1. There are 17 residues in the CDR3. J lost 9 bases, V lost 3 bases, and 17 bases had no gene match. Germline CDR1 and CDR2: KGHSH and LQKENI. This CDR3 reads CASSPPRPGQGMEAQYF. The CDR3, as DNA: TGTGCCAGCTCACCCCCGCGACCGGGACAGGGTATGGAAGCCCAGTACTTC.